The source of this T cell receptor (beta chain) is a study of blood T cell repertoires in COVID-19. Study in general: Collection of acute and convalescent COVID-19 samples took place in the United States, Italy and Spain. PBMCs, B-cell-depleted T cells, or T cells were the source of the cDNA or gDNA that made up the material.

In the study's own analysis: Reference gene primer amplification yielded estimated nucleated cell counts. The method was immunoSEQ multiplex PCR; TCRdb's version includes in-frame clones alone and lacks a portion of them. V, J and clone size reflect that table, while D and trimming were determined from the DNA. The profile covers roughly 120,000 clones, with 84% appearing a single time and 5.5% to 8.5% taken by the ten largest. The trim removed 5 bases at V and 3 bases at J, leaving 7 bases unmatched. The CDR3 loop spans 15 amino acids. Germline V gene lookup returns CDR1 LGHDT and CDR2 YNNKEL (reference sequence). In its sample, this clone was seen a few times.

The chain couples TRBV3-1 (or the pseudogene TRBV3-2) to TRBJ1-1; 9 nucleotides match TRBD1. Source material: peripheral blood. This receptor was taken from a woman in her forties or fifties with acute or convalescent COVID-19. The DNA of the CDR3 is TGTGCCAGCAGCACTCTAACAGGGGGCCACACTGAAGCTTTCTTT. It codes for CASSTLTGGHTEAFF.